This note documents a single T cell receptor beta chain sequence. These data belong to a study of T cell clones after liver transplantation. With 7 bases removed from V and 6 bases from J, the gap between germline ends came to 6 bases. Germline V gene data show CDR1 as MNHEY and CDR2 as SVGAGI. This CDR3 region has 11 residues. Clones were sequenced by immunoSEQ multiplex PCR, and TCRdb holds only the in-frame ones, with some missing. The sample holds approximately 68,000 clones, roughly 80% seen once. The starting material was CD4+ T cells from blood, obtained before liver transplant. J is TRBJ1-4 and V is TRBV6-5; no clear D gene. The clonotype originates from a human donor who received a liver transplant. This CDR3 is CASTLDEKLFF. CDR3 bases: TGTGCCAGCACCTTAGATGAAAAACTGTTTTTT.